One TCR beta chain is described in this entry. Its antigen remains unidentified. This specimen comes from a study of cytomegalovirus exposure and HLA in healthy donors. Broader study findings: Altogether, 150 to 200 TCR beta chains were recorded as cytomegalovirus-associated.

This CDR3 is built from 14 residues. V lost 4 bases and J lost 7, with 15 bases in between. Germline V lookup: CDR1 SGHRS, CDR2 YFSETQ. Primers: 60 Vbeta forward and 13 Jbeta reverse. The method was immunoSEQ multiplex PCR; TCRdb's version includes in-frame clones alone and lacks a portion of them. This table has 160,000 or so clones, around 85% appearing once. The chain joins TRBV5-1 to TRBJ2-1; D is possibly TRBD1 (6 bases). The TCR comes from a man aged 50 or older in good health and CMV-seropositive. Sequencing was performed on PBMCs. CDR3 sequence (DNA): TGCGCCAGCAGCCCCCAGGGGTACCAAAATGAGCAGTTCTTC. This sequence encodes CASSPQGYQNEQFF.